Here is one TCR beta chain with its context. A few counts support this clone. The target of this receptor is not known. No base quality information exists; no much larger clone differs at one position. This sample is drawn from a study of shared clonotypes between healthy human individuals (TCRdb year 2020). About the study as a whole: A couple of women and a few men aged 18 to 49 years were included in the cohort. For each donor, CD4 naive and CD4 memory were each run on three plates, CD8 naive on two plates, and CD8 memory on one plate. To estimate repertoire size and how much clonotype sharing occurs between individuals, the study deeply sequenced the blood TCR repertoires of five healthy adults. To increase sequencing depth and limit assay-specific biases, TCR repertoire library preparation and sequencing were carried out by different laboratories using diverse techniques. Each donor's leukapheresis produced roughly between roughly 0.9 and 8.9 billion PBMCs.

Using the deep immunoSEQ assay, multiplex PCR amplified TCR CDR3 regions from genomic DNA. Extracted genomic DNA from each cell subset was spread evenly across all wells of several immunoSEQ 96-well plates, with each plate serving as a replicate. For sorted subsets, 200 to 250 ng of genomic DNA, equivalent to around 31,000 T cell genomes, went into each replicate PCR. Purified libraries were quantified with a Qubit 3.0 fluorometer, sized on a Bioanalyzer 2100, and re-quantified with the KAPA Library Quantification kit. A separate single-read 150-cycle Illumina NextSeq 550 flow cell was used to sequence each immunoSEQ 96-well plate. As for how the authors treated the data: Because the immunoSEQ output included only junctional sequences and no quality scores, the filtering could not be the same as the filtering used for full-length reads. To assign V/J genes and CDR3, sequences were annotated using PyIR, a Python wrapper for IgBLAST v1.9, with IMGT germline references. Reads were filtered out if the reads had weak V/J assignments (E-value above 1e-6), no CDR3, stop codons, out-of-frame junctions, or ambiguous translated residues. V3J clonotypes were defined as sequences sharing the same inferred V gene, J gene, and CDR3 amino acid sequence. Percentage overlap between repertoires was computed as shared unique clonotypes divided by the size of the smaller repertoire. Repertoire richness was assessed with RTK rarefaction, the Chao1 estimator, and Recon v2.1 estimates of unobserved clonotypes. Generation probabilities for all TCRbeta clonotypes obtained by the gDNA method from a handful of donors were computed using OLGA. This immuneACCESS table, as held by TCRdb, lists in-frame sequences with V and J called but not all clones. Of the missing ones, under half trace to an unresolved V gene in checked studies; the others have no known cause. Clonal size and the V and J genes are those of that table, whereas D and trimming came from the DNA. The sample table holds 90,000 to 120,000 clones, of which about 72% were seen once. The top ten clones comprise roughly 22% of the sample.

The CDR3 sequence holds 17 residues, the cysteine and phenylalanine included. Of the read, only the CDR3 DNA is kept; its 51 bases are in frame from base 1. V loses 0 bases of germline sequence and J loses 3 bases, and the interval between the two ends is 15 bases. CDR1 and CDR2 are drawn from the germline V gene (reference sequence): SEHNR, FQNEAQ. Healthy HIV-negative adults with no recently reported acute infections or vaccinations were included as donors. Every donor was a Caucasian adult living in Nashville, Tennessee, USA. CD8 memory samples were composed of magnetically selected CD45RO+ cells combined with CCR7-negative CD45RA+ effector memory (TemRA) cells. Blood was obtained by leukapheresis, after which PBMCs were separated by Ficoll-Histopaque density gradient centrifugation and cryopreserved in liquid nitrogen vapor phase. Purity and quantity of every magnetically sorted T cell population were checked by analytical flow cytometry. Genomic DNA was isolated from each sorted fraction and quantified by UV absorbance on a Nanodrop 2000c.

What the work shows at the level of the full study, not this receptor alone: Clonotypes shared by all four sorted-subset donors showed higher generation probabilities than non-shared clonotypes. Pairwise subsampling led to the expectation that sequencing depth would affect the degree of clonotype sharing among donors. Even with the large sequencing depth, rarefaction of the sorted-subset datasets indicated that sequencing was incomplete. Larger estimated clonotype richness was generally found for naive subsets than for memory subsets. Across a handful of donors, approximately 4.9% of naive CD4, approximately 3.5% of naive CD8, 2.3% of memory CD4, and over 0.35% of memory CD8 clonotypes were shared. Sampling was restricted to blood, and TCR repertoires in tissue are likely to differ from TCR repertoires in blood. Because the study included only a small number of donors, the genetic and exposure-history diversity represented was limited.

The TCR sequence derives from a woman in her 30s in good health. This chain is built from TRBV7-9 and TRBJ2-1; there is no confident call for the D gene. The sequencing sample was made of memory CD8+ T cells sorted from blood. The cell subset or site label, as the study defines it: CD45RO+ cells pooled with CCR7-negative TemRA cells. The DNA sequence follows: TGTGCCAGCAGCTTAGCTACGGGCTTAGTGGGCTACAATGAGCAGTTCTTC. Translation gives CASSLATGLVGYNEQFF. Extended through the reference TRBV7-9 and TRBJ2-1 proteins, this CDR3 yields the full variable domain: DTGVSQNPRHKITKRGQNVTFRCDPISEHNRLYWYRQTLGQGPEFLTYFQNEAQLEKSRLLSDRFSAERPKGSFSTLEIQRTEQGDSAMYLCASSLATGLVGYNEQFFGPGTRLTVL.